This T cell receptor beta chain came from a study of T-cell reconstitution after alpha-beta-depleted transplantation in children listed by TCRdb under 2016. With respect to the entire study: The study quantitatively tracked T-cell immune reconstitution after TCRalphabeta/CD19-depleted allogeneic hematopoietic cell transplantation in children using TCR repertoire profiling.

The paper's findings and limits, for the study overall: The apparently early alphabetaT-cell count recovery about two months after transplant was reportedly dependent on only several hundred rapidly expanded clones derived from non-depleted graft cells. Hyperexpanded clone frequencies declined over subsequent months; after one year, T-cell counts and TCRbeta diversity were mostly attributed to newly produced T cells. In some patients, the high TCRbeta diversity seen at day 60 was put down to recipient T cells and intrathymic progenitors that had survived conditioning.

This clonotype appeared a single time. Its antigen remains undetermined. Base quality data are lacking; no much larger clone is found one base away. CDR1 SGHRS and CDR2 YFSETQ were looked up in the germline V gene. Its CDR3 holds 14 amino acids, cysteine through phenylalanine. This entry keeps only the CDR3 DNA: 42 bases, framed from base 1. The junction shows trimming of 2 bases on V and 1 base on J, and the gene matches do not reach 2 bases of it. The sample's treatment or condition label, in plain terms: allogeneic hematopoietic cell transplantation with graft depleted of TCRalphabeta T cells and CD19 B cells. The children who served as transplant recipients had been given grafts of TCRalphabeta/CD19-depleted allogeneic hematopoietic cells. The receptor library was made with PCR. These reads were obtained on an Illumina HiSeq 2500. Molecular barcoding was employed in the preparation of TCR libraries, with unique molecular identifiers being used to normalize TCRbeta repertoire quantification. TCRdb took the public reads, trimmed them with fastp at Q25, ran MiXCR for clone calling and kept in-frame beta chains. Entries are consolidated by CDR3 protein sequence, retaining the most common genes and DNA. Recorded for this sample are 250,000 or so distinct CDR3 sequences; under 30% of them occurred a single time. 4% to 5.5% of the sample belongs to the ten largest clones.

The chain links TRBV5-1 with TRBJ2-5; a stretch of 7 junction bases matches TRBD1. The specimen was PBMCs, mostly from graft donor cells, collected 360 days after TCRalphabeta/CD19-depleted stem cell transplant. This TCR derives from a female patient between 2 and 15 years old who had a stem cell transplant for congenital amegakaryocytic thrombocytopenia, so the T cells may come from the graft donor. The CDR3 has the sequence CASSLGQVQETQYF. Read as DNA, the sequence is TGCGCCAGCAGCTTAGGACAGGTCCAAGAGACCCAGTACTTC.